Listed here is a single TCR beta chain. Its target is not known. These data come from a study of monozygotic twins with inflammatory bowel disease. TCRalpha and TCRbeta cDNA underwent two nested PCRs of about 17 and 10 cycles. Reprocessing the 5' RACE reads, TCRdb reports a single entry for every CDR3 protein and omits DNA. This table lists 350,000 to 400,000 distinct CDR3 sequences. Overall study results and limits: Backing was not found for a single strong signal or clonotype associated with IBD. IBD patients share fewer clonotypes with other people than healthy twins do, especially with disease activity.

Germline CDR1 and CDR2: MRHNA and SNTAGT. The CDR3 runs to 16 residues. The chain recombines TRBV6-4 with TRBJ1-6; checking the TCRdb D call of TRBD1 is not possible without DNA. The sequence was collected from a human donor with ulcerative colitis or Crohn's disease, or a healthy co-twin of an affected twin (not recorded which). The sequencing input was blood. This CDR3 is CASSDLGTEANSPLHF.